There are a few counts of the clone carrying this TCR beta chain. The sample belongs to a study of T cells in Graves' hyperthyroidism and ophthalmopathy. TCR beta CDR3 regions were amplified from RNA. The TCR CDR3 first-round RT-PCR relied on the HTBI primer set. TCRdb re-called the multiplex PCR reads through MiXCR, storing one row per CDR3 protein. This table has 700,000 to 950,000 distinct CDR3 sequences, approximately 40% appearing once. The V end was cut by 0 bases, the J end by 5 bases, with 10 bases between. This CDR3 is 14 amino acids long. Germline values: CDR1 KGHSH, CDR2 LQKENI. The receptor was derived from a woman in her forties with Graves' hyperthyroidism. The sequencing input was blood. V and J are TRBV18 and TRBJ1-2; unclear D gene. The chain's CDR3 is CASSPPGGIYGYTF. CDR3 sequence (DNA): TGTGCCAGCTCACCACCGGGCGGAATATATGGCTACACCTTC.